This TCR beta chain emerged from a study of blood T cell repertoires in COVID-19. Study-level background: Acute and convalescent COVID-19 specimens originated in the United States, Italy and Spain.

V lost 7 bases, J lost 8 bases, and 23 bases lay in between. In germline, CDR1 is LNHDA, CDR2 SQIVND (reference sequence). The CDR3 sequence is 15 residues long. Some clones are missing from TCRdb's copy, which holds only in-frame ones; the method was immunoSEQ multiplex PCR. The table has 150,000 to 200,000 clones, 70% to 90% seen once; the top ten hold under 9.5%. This TCR was recovered from a man aged 50 or older with active or convalescent COVID-19. Material: peripheral blood. The rearrangement joins TRBV19 to TRBJ1-2, with D perhaps matching TRBD1 (5 bases). The CDR3 protein is CASNLGTHFAEGYTF. The CDR3 nucleotides read TGTGCCAGTAATTTAGGGACTCACTTCGCAGAAGGCTACACCTTC. The variable domain in full, completed from reference TRBV19 and TRBJ1-2, reads DGGITQSPKYLFRKEGQNVTLSCEQNLNHDAMYWYRQDPGQGLRLIYYSQIVNDFQKGDIAEGYSVSREKKESFPLTVTSAQKNPTAFYLCASNLGTHFAEGYTFGSGTRLTVV.